Presented here are 8 T cell receptor beta chains from one specimen sequenced in a study of long-term antiretroviral therapy in people with HIV. It was version v3.0 of the immunoSEQ assay that was run at survey level. Profiling relied on immunoSEQ multiplex PCR, and the TCRdb table lists in-frame clones only, not all of them. This table has around 30,000 clones, roughly 90% appearing once. The sequencing used unsorted PBMCs, collected 0.5 years after starting antiretroviral therapy. The origin of the receptors is a woman under 30 with HIV.

The chain is built from TRBV6-1 and TRBJ2-7, with D unclear. Per germline, CDR1 MNHNS and CDR2 SASEGT. This CDR3 is built from 12 residues. Trimming cost V 5 bases and J 6 bases, with 11 bases left between them. The CDR3 sequence is CASSPSGSEQYF. The CDR3 DNA sequence: TGTGCCAGCAGTCCGTCAGGATCCGAGCAGTACTTC.

The genes are TRBV27 and TRBJ2-3; a weak D match, TRBD2 (5 bases). The CDR3 covers 14 residues. V was trimmed by 4 bases and J by 1 base, leaving 9 bases between them. Germline CDR1 and CDR2: MNHEY and SMNVEV (reference sequence). CDR3 nucleotides: TGTGCCAGCAGTTCCCGGCGGGGCACAGATACGCAGTATTTT. Translating it yields CASSSRRGTDTQYF.

The rearrangement joins TRBV11-2 to TRBJ2-1, with 7 bases fitting TRBD2. CDR1 is SGHAT and CDR2 is FQNNGV in the germline V gene. The CDR3 length is 12 residues. Germline trimming cut 1 base from V and 9 bases from J; bases unmatched to any gene: 0. Here the CDR3 reads CASSLAGGEQFF. The CDR3 DNA is TGTGCCAGCAGCTTAGCGGGGGGTGAGCAGTTCTTC.

V gene TRBV28 combines with J gene TRBJ1-1, with a weak D call TRBD1 (5 bases). The germline V gene encodes CDR1 MDHEN and CDR2 SYDVKM. The V end was cut by 7 bases, the J end by 5 bases, with 8 bases between. The CDR3 length is 11 residues. CDR3 sequence (DNA): TGTGCCAGCACCTCAGGGACTGAAGCTTTCTTT. Encoded protein: CASTSGTEAFF. The full variable domain, with the rest looked up from reference TRBV28 and TRBJ1-1, is DVKVTQSSRYLVKRTGEKVFLECVQDMDHENMFWYRQDPGLGLRLIYFSYDVKMKEKGDIPEGYSVSREKKERFSLILESASTNQTSMYLCASTSGTEAFFGQGTRLTVV.

The rearrangement joins TRBV19 to TRBJ1-1; TRBD1 aligns across 7 bases. This CDR3 region has 14 residues. Germline CDR1 reads LNHDA; CDR2 reads SQIVND (reference sequence). The V gene end was trimmed by 3 bases and the J gene end by 3 bases; junction bases not matched to a gene: 4. CDR3 protein: CASSIRGRDTEAFF. CDR3 bases: TGTGCCAGTAGTATCAGGGGGAGAGACACTGAAGCTTTCTTT.

The count of this clone is one. The chain couples TRBV7-2 to TRBJ1-5; 9 bases are shared with TRBD1. The CDR3 consists of 15 residues. The germline gives CDR1 SGHTA, CDR2 FQGNSA. The J segment lost 6 bases and the V segment lost 5 bases, leaving 8 bases of the junction unmatched. The CDR3 region has the DNA TGTGCCAGCAGCATTACAGGGGGCAGCTTTCAGCCCCAGCATTTT. As protein: CASSITGGSFQPQHF. Filled out from reference TRBV7-2 and TRBJ1-5, the complete variable domain reads GAGVSQSPSNKVTEKGKDVELRCDPISGHTALYWYRQSLGQGLEFLIYFQGNSAPDKSGLPSDRFSAERTGGSVSTLTIQRTQQEDSAVYLCASSITGGSFQPQHFGDGTRLSIL.

The V gene is TRBV4-3, the J gene TRBJ1-1; the D is unclear. Germline CDR1 and CDR2: LGHNA and YSLEER. V was shortened by 0 bases and J by 1 base, with 6 bases between the two germline ends. The CDR3 length is 14 residues. The CDR3 reads CASSQDYTNTEAFF. The CDR3 nucleotides are TGCGCCAGCAGCCAAGACTACACGAACACTGAAGCTTTCTTT.

This clone was recorded only once. J is TRBJ2-3 and V is TRBV10-2; D uncertain. This CDR3 comprises 11 residues. Trimming took 8 bases from V and 4 from J, leaving 7 bases between them. CDR1 and CDR2 from the germline V gene are WSHSY and SAAADI. The CDR3 loop is CASLTSDTQYF. The CDR3 DNA reads TGCGCCAGCCTGACATCAGATACGCAGTATTTT.